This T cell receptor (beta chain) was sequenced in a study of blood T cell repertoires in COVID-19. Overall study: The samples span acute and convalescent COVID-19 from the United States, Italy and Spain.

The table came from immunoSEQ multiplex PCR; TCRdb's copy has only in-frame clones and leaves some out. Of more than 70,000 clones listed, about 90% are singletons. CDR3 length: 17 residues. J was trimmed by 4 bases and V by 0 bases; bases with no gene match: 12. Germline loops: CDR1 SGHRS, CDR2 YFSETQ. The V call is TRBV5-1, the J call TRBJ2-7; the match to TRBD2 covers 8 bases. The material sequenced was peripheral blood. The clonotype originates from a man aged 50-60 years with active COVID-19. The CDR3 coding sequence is TGCGCCAGCAGCTTGGCCAACGGGGGGACTAGTTTTTACGAGCAGTACTTC. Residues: CASSLANGGTSFYEQYF.